The next 15 T cell receptor beta chains were all read from a single sample in a study of blood T cell repertoires in COVID-19. Assay: immunoSEQ multiplex PCR; the TCRdb copy retains only in-frame clones and omits some. In the table there are tens of thousands of clones, around four fifths of which are singletons. The sequenced sample consisted of peripheral blood. The source of these receptors is a man aged 55 to 69 with acute or convalescent COVID-19.

The chain joins TRBV28 to TRBJ1-1, with a possible D match to TRBD1 (5 bases). V lost 6 bases and J 2 bases, leaving 13 bases between the germline ends. This CDR3 is 14 amino acids long. Germline lookup yields CDR1 MDHEN and CDR2 SYDVKM. In DNA, the CDR3 is TGTGCCAGCAGGCCGGGGGAGGTTAACACTGAAGCTTTCTTT. As protein: CASRPGEVNTEAFF.

The chain combines TRBV5-1 with TRBJ2-5, with 9 bases that match TRBD2. Trimming took 1 base from V and 1 from J; bases not matched to a gene: 2. Germline V lookup: CDR1 SGHRS, CDR2 YFSETQ. The CDR3 runs to 15 residues. CDR3 in amino acids: CASSLLAGSQETQYF. CDR3 coding DNA: TGCGCCAGCAGCTTGCTAGCGGGAAGCCAAGAGACCCAGTACTTC.

The V and J genes are TRBV5-3 and TRBJ2-4, with 7 bases matching TRBD1. TRBV5-3 is annotated as an ORF whose role is uncertain. The CDR3 contains 14 residues. Germline trimming cut 8 bases from V and 0 bases from J; bases unmatched to any gene: 5. As DNA, the CDR3 is TGTGCCAGCAGGACAGGTCAAGCCAAAAACATTCAGTACTTC. Translated, it gives CASRTGQAKNIQYF.

This clone was counted a few times. This rearrangement joins TRBV7-9 to TRBJ1-4; D gene ambiguous. The CDR3 is 14 residues long. CDR1 SEHNR and CDR2 FQNEAQ come from the germline V gene (reference sequence). V was cut by 7 bases and J by 4 bases, with 13 bases left in between. The CDR3 DNA is TGTGCCAGCATCGGAGGACCCGGTAATGAAAAACTGTTTTTT. It yields the protein CASIGGPGNEKLFF.

This clone was recorded only once. The chain couples TRBV11-2 to TRBJ2-5; no clear D. The CDR3 is 14 amino acids. The germline gives CDR1 SGHAT, CDR2 FQNNGV. Trimming stripped 1 base from V and 3 bases from J, with 9 bases between. Written as DNA, the CDR3 is TGTGCCAGCAGCTTAGGGCTGTTTAAAGAGACCCAGTACTTC. It codes for CASSLGLFKETQYF.

The V call is TRBV29-1, the J call TRBJ1-1, with 8 bases aligning to TRBD1. V was clipped by 7 bases and J by 1 base; unmatched bases: 2. This CDR3 is built from 12 residues. Germline CDR1 and CDR2: SQVTM and ANQGSEA. The CDR3 spells CSAGTGNTEAFF. The CDR3 DNA is TGCAGCGCCGGGACAGGGAACACTGAAGCTTTCTTT.

The V call is TRBV5-6, the J call TRBJ1-2; no clear D gene. The CDR3 is made up of 13 amino acids. Per germline, CDR1 SGHDT and CDR2 YYEEEE. The V end lost 0 bases, the J end lost 4 bases, and 7 bases lay between the germline ends. The CDR3 loop is CASSLGSLYGYTF. In DNA, the CDR3 is TGTGCCAGCAGCTTGGGGAGTCTCTATGGCTACACCTTC.

The CDR3 sequence: CASRSGQGYEQYF. The CDR3 nucleotides are TGTGCCAGCAGATCGGGACAGGGCTACGAGCAGTACTTC. The V call is TRBV12-3 or TRBV12-4, the J call TRBJ2-7; 9 bases are shared with TRBD1. V trimming: 6 bases; J trimming: 3 bases; junction bases outside the gene matches: 3. This CDR3 is built from 13 residues.

This chain connects TRBV27 to TRBJ2-3; TRBD2 matches at 7 bases. The CDR3 has 15 residues. Germline lookup yields CDR1 MNHEY and CDR2 SMNVEV (reference sequence). With 3 bases clipped from V and 1 base from J, the junction kept 4 bases outside the gene matches. CDR3 region: CASSFGGGGTDTQYF. In DNA form, the CDR3 reads TGTGCCAGCAGTTTTGGGGGGGGAGGCACAGATACGCAGTATTTT.

The chain is built from TRBV6-1 and TRBJ2-7; 10 bases are a match to TRBD1. CDR1 is MNHNS, CDR2 SASEGT, per germline. The CDR3 spans 13 residues. V shed 2 bases and J 9 bases; nucleotides not matched to a gene: 4. The CDR3 protein is CASSEMDRGAQYV. The CDR3 DNA follows: TGTGCCAGCAGTGAAATGGACAGGGGGGCGCAGTACGTC.

The V gene is TRBV10-3, the J gene TRBJ2-7; maybe TRBD2 (5 bases). Germline V gene data show CDR1 as ENHRY and CDR2 as SYGVKD. This CDR3 has 12 amino acids. Trimming took 4 bases from V and 6 from J, leaving 10 bases between them. CDR3 DNA sequence: TGTGCCATCAGTGCATCGGGGTTCGAGCAGTACTTC. It translates to CAISASGFEQYF.

This clone was detected a few times. The rearrangement links TRBV9 to TRBJ1-4; the D gene is possibly TRBD1 (5 bases). CDR1 is SGDLS, CDR2 YYNGEE, per germline. V lost 0 bases to trimming and J lost 8 bases, with 20 bases between them. CDR3 length: 17 residues. DNA of the CDR3: TGTGCCAGCAGCGTAGCCTCCTCTTTGGGGGGGTTGGAAAAACTGTTTTTT. Its translation: CASSVASSLGGLEKLFF.

The rearrangement links TRBV3-1 (or the pseudogene TRBV3-2) to TRBJ2-5, with D tentatively TRBD2 (5 bases). The CDR3 runs to 13 residues. Germline lookup yields CDR1 LGHDT and CDR2 YNNKEL (reference sequence). V dropped 1 base and J dropped 3 bases, with 6 bases sitting between them. In nucleotides, the CDR3 is TGTGCCAGCAGCCAAGGGCGGGAAGAGACCCAGTACTTC. This gives the protein CASSQGREETQYF.

This clone was seen just once. The genes are TRBV10-2 and TRBJ2-7; D not certain. Germline CDR1 is WSHSY and CDR2 is SAAADI. Trimming stripped 5 bases from V and 4 bases from J, with 6 bases between. The CDR3 sequence is 11 residues long. Written as DNA, the CDR3 is TGCGCCAGCAGTAAGAGTTACGAGCAGTACTTC. This encodes CASSKSYEQYF.

The table lists this clone with a count of one. The chain recombines TRBV5-8 with TRBJ1-4; D call uncertain. CDR1 and CDR2 from the germline V gene are SGHTS and YDEGEE. The ends were cut back, 4 bases at V and 7 bases at J, with 14 bases in the middle. The CDR3 runs 14 residues. CDR3 nucleotides: TGTGCCAGCAGCCCAAGAAGGACTGGTGAAAAACTGTTTTTT. Its translation: CASSPRRTGEKLFF. The complete variable domain, with remaining parts taken from reference TRBV5-8 and TRBJ1-4, reads EAGVTQSPTHLIKTRGQQATLRCSPISGHTSVYWYQQALGLGLQFLLWYDEGEERNRGNFPPRFSGRQFPNYSSELNVNALELEDSALYLCASSPRRTGEKLFFGSGTQLSVL.